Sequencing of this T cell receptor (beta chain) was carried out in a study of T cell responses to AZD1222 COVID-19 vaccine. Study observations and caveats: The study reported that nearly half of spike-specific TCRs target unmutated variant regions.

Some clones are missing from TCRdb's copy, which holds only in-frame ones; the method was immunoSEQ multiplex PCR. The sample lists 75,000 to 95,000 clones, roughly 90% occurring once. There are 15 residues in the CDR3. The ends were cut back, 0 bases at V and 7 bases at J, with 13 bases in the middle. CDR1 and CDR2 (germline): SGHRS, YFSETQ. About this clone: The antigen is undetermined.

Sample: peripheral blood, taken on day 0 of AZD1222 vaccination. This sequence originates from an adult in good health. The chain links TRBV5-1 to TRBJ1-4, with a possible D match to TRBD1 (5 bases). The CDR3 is CASSLEGKVVEKLFF. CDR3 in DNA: TGCGCCAGCAGCTTGGAGGGGAAGGTTGTTGAAAAACTGTTTTTT.